The rows below give T cell receptor beta chains drawn from one sample of a study of T cell repertoires in cytomegalovirus infection. Their antigens are not known. In TCRdb, the reads were re-called with MiXCR into one record per CDR3 protein. The sample has around 360,000 distinct CDR3 sequences, around a third seen once; the top ten hold about 13%. The sequencing here drew on cultured PBMCs, taken from culture after CMV antigen stimulation. These receptors all stem from a human donor in good health (CMV status not recorded). Some clones in this sample may be carry-over from other donors' samples. Each CDR3 is given with its conserved first and last residue. Each record gives: V gene, clone size, CDR3 protein. Where a row states a size, it is once, few, many or the class of an expanded clone; other rows omit it.

>TRBV27|-
CASSGPATGKPGDTEAFF
>TRBV7-2|many
CASSLEYEQFF
>TRBV12-3/TRBV12-4|few
CASSTDSHQPQHF
>TRBV7-6|-
CASSLFTGGAQETQYF
>TRBV9|-
CASSVVGSGNEQFF
>TRBV27|once
CASSHRSGRGETQYF
>TRBV7-6|few
CASSRGQGAPYGYTF
>TRBV12-3/TRBV12-4|few
CASTVGRLVKVFYGYTF
>TRBV27|few
CASSPIPRGGSYEQYF
>TRBV20-1|-
CSAGYRDYEQYF
>TRBV6-2/TRBV6-3|few
CASSYQTTTYNEQFF
>TRBV28|-
CASSDINYGYTF
>TRBV28|-
CASTATWTGPNTEAFF
>TRBV7-8|-
CASSTGTGNSPLHF
>TRBV6-5|few
CASSSGRRVGLNEQFF
>TRBV28|-
CASTPLGTENTEAFF
>TRBV24-1|few
CATEKSGANVLTF
>TRBV12-3/TRBV12-4|once
CASRASGRDYEQYF
>TRBV28|few
CASSDGQGVYYNEQFF
>TRBV6-6|-
CASSYTSGSNEQFF
>TRBV7-2|many
CASSPSRPGQGNYEQYF
>TRBV27|few
CASSANRDRDYGYTF
>TRBV25-1|-
CASSEPSGTGPYNEQFF
>TRBV7-2|-
CASSSGLDWHEQFF
>TRBV29-1|few
CSVGQVLGGRGNVLLDTEAFF
>TRBV12-3/TRBV12-4|few
CASSLEQGAREKLFF
>TRBV7-6|few
CASSLTPGLGITDTQYF